This TCR beta chain was documented in a study of cytomegalovirus exposure and HLA in healthy donors. Study findings and constraints: Reportedly, TCR beta sequences accurately predicted HLA-A and HLA-B alleles in most subjects.

As to this clone: The antigen remains unidentified.

This CDR3 is 16 amino acids long. Trimming took 1 base from V and 5 from J, leaving 15 bases between them. Germline V CDR1 and CDR2: SEHNR, FQNEAQ (reference sequence). Both 60 Vbeta primers and 13 Jbeta primers went into the PCR. Source study methods: It was a later analysis that counted 75 million to 90 million unique TCR beta chains, of which some 9.9 million were shared. Repertoires were generated with immunoSEQ multiplex PCR, while TCRdb's copy carries only in-frame clones and drops some. V and J calls and clone size follow that table, whereas D and trimming were derived from the DNA. The sample holds 70,000 to 100,000 clones; more than 75% are singletons and the top ten take around 23%.

The sequencing sample was made of PBMCs. The chain employs TRBV7-9 and TRBJ2-1, with D possibly TRBD1 on 6 matching bases. The sequence came from a woman between 50 and 59 years old in good health and CMV-seropositive. The CDR3 region has the DNA TGTGCCAGCAGCTTAGTTCTTGGGGGCGAACACAATGAGCAGTTCTTC. The encoded protein is CASSLVLGGEHNEQFF.